This entry describes one T cell receptor (beta chain). One end of the junction varies from germline; a read error may be responsible. These data originate in a study of T-cell memory formation after mild COVID-19. TCRdb passed the 5' RACE reads through MiXCR, listing each CDR3 protein once. Seen here are approximately 500,000 distinct CDR3 sequences, about 23% observed once, and the top ten hold 12%. Germline-derived CDR1 and CDR2 are SSHAT and FNYEAQ (reference sequence). The CDR3 totals 15 residues. This TCR was sampled from an adult woman who had mild COVID-19 (a few samples of this study predate the infection). Cell type and time point are not known. The chain is built from TRBV7-7 and TRBJ2-2, with D possibly TRBD2 on 7 matching bases. Material: PBMCs or a T cell subset sorted from them (not recorded which). The CDR3 sequence is CASSFGGANTGELFF. In nucleotides, the CDR3 is TGTGCTAGCAGCTTTGGGGGGGCTAACACCGGGGAGCTGTTTTTT.